The rows below give T cell receptor beta chains drawn from one sample of a study of T cells in Graves' hyperthyroidism and ophthalmopathy. TCRdb used MiXCR to reprocess the multiplex PCR reads, holding one entry per CDR3 protein. The table records roughly 500,000 distinct CDR3 sequences, roughly 15% of them present only once. Sequencing was carried out using blood. The receptors shown here come from a woman aged 25-40 years with Graves' ophthalmopathy. CDR3s include the opening cysteine and the closing phenylalanine or tryptophan. Size values are once, few and many counts, or a class for expanded clones, and some rows have none.

>TRBV4-2|NA|TRBJ2-2
CASSQGPGELFF
>TRBV6-2/TRBV6-3|few|TRBJ2-5
CASKPPGGQETQYF
>TRBV6-5|NA|TRBJ2-1
CASSYSPSNEQFF
>TRBV29-1|NA|TRBJ2-2
CSVRRESGSRPGELFF
>TRBV10-3|many|TRBJ2-7
CAISDSTGANEQYF
>TRBV4-1|few|TRBJ2-2
CASSPLVAGVSTGELFF
>TRBV7-9|NA|TRBJ1-3
CASSLGPVWGLGNTIYF
>TRBV24-1|few|TRBJ2-1
CATSDPLGNEQFF
>TRBV30|many|TRBJ1-2
CAWTFKGEIAGYTF
>TRBV6-1|NA|TRBJ2-1
CATRDLKRTSGSGNEQFF
>TRBV6-2/TRBV6-3|many|TRBJ2-1
CASSYNQQGGWEQFF
>TRBV7-8|NA|TRBJ2-2
CASSGGATGELFF
>TRBV7-2|few|TRBJ1-1
CASNLRRVNTEAFF
>TRBV6-1|NA|TRBJ2-4
CASSDGGLGGFF
>TRBV19|few|TRBJ1-4
CASSRQDNEKLFF
>TRBV29-1|many|TRBJ1-2
CSVNRDRNYGYTF
>TRBV12-3/TRBV12-4|many|TRBJ1-6
CASSLNQGQSPLHF